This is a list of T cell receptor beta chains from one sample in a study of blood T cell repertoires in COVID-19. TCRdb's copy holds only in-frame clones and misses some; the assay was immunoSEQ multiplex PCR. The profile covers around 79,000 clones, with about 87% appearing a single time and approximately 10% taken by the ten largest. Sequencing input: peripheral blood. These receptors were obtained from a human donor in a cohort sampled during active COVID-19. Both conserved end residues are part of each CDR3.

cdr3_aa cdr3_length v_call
CAWTRREAGELFF 13 TRBV30
CASSQSSGQSTDTQYF 16 TRBV3-1/TRBV3-2
CASSPGGGLSSGANVLTF 18 TRBV5-4
CASSVDGTGAGNTIYF 16 TRBV9
CASKDRGNGKNIQYF 15 TRBV6-4
CASSYGARQDTEAFF 15 TRBV6-5
CASSVVPGLAGGGEQYF 17 TRBV9
CASSPQGYGNSPLHF 15 TRBV18
CASSQETRSGSYEQYF 16 TRBV3-1/TRBV3-2
CASSEWATGNAGYNEQFF 18 TRBV25-1
CASSLEQARNTEAFF 15 TRBV7-9
CASATGGNEKLFF 13 TRBV12-5
CASSLGLARLNEQFF 15 TRBV11-2
CASSLGTSGDITDTQYF 17 TRBV5-6
CASSLSTGGSEKLFF 15 TRBV11-2
CASSAGTSGRAYNEQFF 17 TRBV5-1
CASSPGGADYGYTF 14 TRBV28
CAWEGGNYGYTF 12 TRBV30
CASSLAGQGVADTQYF 16 TRBV5-6
CASSLATPAGDIQYF 15 TRBV7-9
CASSPGQGNTGELFF 15 TRBV11-3
CASSLDPGTDTQYF 14 TRBV11-2
CASSPTREGIRTSYGYTF 18 TRBV18
CASSGTKNIQYF 12 TRBV2
CASATSRSYNEQFF 14 TRBV10-2
CASYHNRRDRTDTQYF 16 TRBV10-2
CASSQGRSLADTQYF 15 TRBV3-1/TRBV3-2
CASSLGAGPFYGYTF 15 TRBV5-8
CASSPRTEYLGYTF 14 TRBV11-2
CASSLDRAYQGYGYTF 16 TRBV5-6
CASSPGQPQETQYF 14 TRBV5-1
CASSHIGTSNYGYTF 15 TRBV3-1/TRBV3-2
CASSVEWTGPSGNTIYF 17 TRBV9
CASSPQGLALQETQYF 16 TRBV18
CASSFNSYEQYF 12 TRBV27
CASSEAGTGGETQYF 15 TRBV9
CATQGVDTQYF 11 TRBV24-1
CASSLGRYYEQYF 13 TRBV27
CASRSGLDNEQFF 13 TRBV28
CASSQATYEQYF 12 TRBV14
CASSIQVNTEAFF 13 TRBV27
CASSIKASGKIRELFF 16 TRBV7-6
CSVEEVAGVEQFF 13 TRBV29-1
CASRYTLGTLAGTPRSYNEQFF 22 TRBV28
CASSSGQVNTEAFF 14 TRBV11-3
CASSLGPTRGHEQFF 15 TRBV5-6
CASSKGAPNTEAFF 14 TRBV7-2
CASSQGGRWSDTQYF 15 TRBV14
CASSLRGRDTEAFF 14 TRBV7-3
CASSPTANQPQHF 13 TRBV9
CASSPPGTGPGMGQPQHF 18 TRBV4-1
CASSSRAGDPLYEQYF 16 TRBV7-2
CASSYSDSLPYGYTF 15 TRBV6-2/TRBV6-3
CASSIAGSGRASGDEQFF 18 TRBV19
CAWSLERWAYNEQFF 15 TRBV30